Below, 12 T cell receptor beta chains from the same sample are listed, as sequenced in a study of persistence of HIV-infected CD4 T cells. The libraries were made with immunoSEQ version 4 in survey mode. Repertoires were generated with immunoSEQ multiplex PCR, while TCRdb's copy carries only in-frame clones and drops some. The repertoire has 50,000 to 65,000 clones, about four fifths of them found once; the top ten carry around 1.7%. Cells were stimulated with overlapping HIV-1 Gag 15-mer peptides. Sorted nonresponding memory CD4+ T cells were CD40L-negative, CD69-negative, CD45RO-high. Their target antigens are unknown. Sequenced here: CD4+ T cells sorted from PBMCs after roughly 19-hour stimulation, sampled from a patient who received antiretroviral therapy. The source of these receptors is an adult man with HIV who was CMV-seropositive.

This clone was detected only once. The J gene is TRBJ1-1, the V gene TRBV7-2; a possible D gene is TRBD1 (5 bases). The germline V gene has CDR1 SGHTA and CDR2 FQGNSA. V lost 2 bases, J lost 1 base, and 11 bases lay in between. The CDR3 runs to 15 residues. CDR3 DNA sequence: TGTGCCAGCAGCTTAATAGGTCAGGGGAACACTGAAGCTTTCTTT. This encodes CASSLIGQGNTEAFF.

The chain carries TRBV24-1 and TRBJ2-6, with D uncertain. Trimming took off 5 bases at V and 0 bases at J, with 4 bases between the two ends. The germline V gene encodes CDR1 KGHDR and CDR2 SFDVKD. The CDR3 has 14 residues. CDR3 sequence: CATSGGSGANVLTF. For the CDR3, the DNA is TGTGCCACCAGTGGCGGCTCTGGGGCCAACGTCCTGACTTTC.

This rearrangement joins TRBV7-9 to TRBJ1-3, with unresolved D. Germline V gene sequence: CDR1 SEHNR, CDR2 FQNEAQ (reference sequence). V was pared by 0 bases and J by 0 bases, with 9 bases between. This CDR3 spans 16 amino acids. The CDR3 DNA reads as TGTGCCAGCAGCTTAGCGCGGGCGTCCTCTGGAAACACCATATATTTT. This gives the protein CASSLARASSGNTIYF. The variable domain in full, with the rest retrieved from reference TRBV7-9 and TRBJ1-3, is DTGVSQNPRHKITKRGQNVTFRCDPISEHNRLYWYRQTLGQGPEFLTYFQNEAQLEKSRLLSDRFSAERPKGSFSTLEIQRTEQGDSAMYLCASSLARASSGNTIYFGEGSWLTVV.

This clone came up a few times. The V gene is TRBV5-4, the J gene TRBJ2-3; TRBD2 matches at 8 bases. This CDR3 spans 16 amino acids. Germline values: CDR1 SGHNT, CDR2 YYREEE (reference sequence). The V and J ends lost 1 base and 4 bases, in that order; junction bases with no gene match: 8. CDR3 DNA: TGTGCCAGCAGCTTGTATCTCGGGGGGGACTCAGATACGCAGTATTTT. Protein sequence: CASSLYLGGDSDTQYF.

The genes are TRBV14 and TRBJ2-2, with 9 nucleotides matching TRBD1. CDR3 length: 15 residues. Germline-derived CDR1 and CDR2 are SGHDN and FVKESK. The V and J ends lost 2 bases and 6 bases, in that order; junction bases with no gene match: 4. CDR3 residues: CASSQRDRVAGELFF. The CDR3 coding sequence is TGTGCCAGCAGCCAAAGGGACAGGGTGGCCGGGGAGCTGTTTTTT.

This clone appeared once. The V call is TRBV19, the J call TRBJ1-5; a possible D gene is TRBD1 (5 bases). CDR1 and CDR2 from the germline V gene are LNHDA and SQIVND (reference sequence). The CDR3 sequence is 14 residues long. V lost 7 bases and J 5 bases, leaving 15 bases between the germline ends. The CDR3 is CASNSDSRYQPQHF. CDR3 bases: TGTGCCAGTAACTCCGACAGTCGATATCAGCCCCAGCATTTT.

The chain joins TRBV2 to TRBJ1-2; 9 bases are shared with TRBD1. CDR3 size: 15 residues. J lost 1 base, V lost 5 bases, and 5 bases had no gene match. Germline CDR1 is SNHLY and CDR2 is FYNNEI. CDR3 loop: CASSTRQGVNYGYTF. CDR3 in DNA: TGTGCCAGCAGTACTCGACAGGGGGTTAACTATGGCTACACCTTC.

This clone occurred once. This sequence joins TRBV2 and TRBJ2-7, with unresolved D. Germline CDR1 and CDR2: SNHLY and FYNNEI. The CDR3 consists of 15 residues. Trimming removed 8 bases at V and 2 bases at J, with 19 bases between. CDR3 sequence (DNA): TGTGCCAGCCTCTTTCCGGACGGACGAACCTACGAGCAGTACTTC. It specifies CASLFPDGRTYEQYF.

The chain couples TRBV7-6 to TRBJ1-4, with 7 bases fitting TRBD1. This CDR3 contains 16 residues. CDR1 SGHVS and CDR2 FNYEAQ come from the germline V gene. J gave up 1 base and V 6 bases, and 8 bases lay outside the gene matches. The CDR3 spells CASSSQGDRTNEKLFF. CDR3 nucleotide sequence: TGTGCCAGCAGTTCCCAGGGGGATCGAACTAATGAAAAACTGTTTTTT.

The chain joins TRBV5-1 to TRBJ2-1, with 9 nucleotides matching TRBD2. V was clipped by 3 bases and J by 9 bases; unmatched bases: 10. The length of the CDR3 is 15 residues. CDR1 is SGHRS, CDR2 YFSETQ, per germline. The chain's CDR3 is CASSYGAGGRGEQFF. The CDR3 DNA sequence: TGCGCCAGCAGCTATGGAGCGGGGGGCCGAGGTGAGCAGTTCTTC.

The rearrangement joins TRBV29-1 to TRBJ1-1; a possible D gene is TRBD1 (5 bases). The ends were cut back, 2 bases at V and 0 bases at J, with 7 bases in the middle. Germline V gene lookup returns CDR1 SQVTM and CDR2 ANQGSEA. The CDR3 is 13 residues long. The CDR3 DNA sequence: TGCAGCGTTGAACGGGGGGTGAACACTGAAGCTTTCTTT. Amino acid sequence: CSVERGVNTEAFF.

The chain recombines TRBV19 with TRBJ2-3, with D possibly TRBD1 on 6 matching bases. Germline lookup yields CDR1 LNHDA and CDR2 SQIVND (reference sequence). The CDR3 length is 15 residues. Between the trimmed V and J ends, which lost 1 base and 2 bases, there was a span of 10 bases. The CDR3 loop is CASSIAQGLTDTQYF. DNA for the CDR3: TGTGCCAGTAGTATAGCGCAGGGGCTCACAGATACGCAGTATTTT.